A single sample is the source of the 23 T cell receptor beta chains below, sequenced in a study of HIV-infected patients and healthy controls. TCRdb recomputed calls from the 5' RACE reads with MiXCR, one row per CDR3 protein. The table shows over 15,000 distinct CDR3 sequences, with approximately 16% occurring only once. The sample consisted of CD8+ T cells from blood. The receptors come from a human donor in good health.

This clonotype was seen a handful of times. CDR3 coding DNA: TGTGCCAGCAGTCGCCGAATGAACACTGAAGCTTTCTTT. This sequence encodes CASSRRMNTEAFF. The rearrangement links TRBV12-3 or TRBV12-4 to TRBJ1-1; D call uncertain. Trimming took 5 bases from V and 0 from J, leaving 7 bases between them. The CDR3 length is 13 residues.

The rearrangement uses TRBV2 and TRBJ2-3; TRBD2 is a possible D gene (5 bases). The CDR3 loop spans 16 amino acids. From germline, CDR1 is SNHLY and CDR2 FYNNEI. Deletions cut 6 bases from V and 0 bases from J, with 16 bases between. The CDR3 here is CASRARTSSSTDTQYF. The CDR3 region has the DNA TGTGCCAGCAGGGCCAGGACTTCCTCTAGCACAGATACGCAGTATTTT.

The sample holds one count of this clonotype. The chain links TRBV14 to TRBJ2-5; D is uncertain. The CDR3 has 11 amino acids. Germline V gene sequence: CDR1 SGHDN, CDR2 FVKESK. Trimming cost V 5 bases and J 2 bases, with 3 bases left between them. The CDR3 DNA reads TGTGCCAGCAGCAAACAAGAGACCCAGTACTTC. This sequence encodes CASSKQETQYF.

In regard to this clonotype: The germline gene is not matched at one end of the junction; a read error may be the cause. The rearrangement links TRBV4-2 to TRBJ2-7; D is undetermined. CDR3 length: 15 amino acids. The germline V gene encodes CDR1 LGHNA and CDR2 YNFKEQ. CDR3 region: CASSPEIVQTYEQCF. Here the CDR3 DNA reads TGTGCCAGCAGCCCCGAAATAGTTCAGACCTACGAGCAGTGCTTC.

This clonotype was seen at least ten times. For the CDR3, the DNA is TGCGCCAGCAGCCAATCTTTGGGACAGATTACAGATACGCAGTATTTT. It specifies CASSQSLGQITDTQYF. V usage is TRBV4-3 and J usage is TRBJ2-3, with 7 bases that match TRBD1. This CDR3 has 16 residues. The V gene end was trimmed by 2 bases and the J gene end by 3 bases; junction bases not matched to a gene: 8. The V gene's germline CDR1 is LGHNA and CDR2 YSLEER.

This clonotype was detected many times. This chain links TRBV7-9 with TRBJ2-5; TRBD1 agrees at 7 bases. Germline V gene data show CDR1 as SEHNR and CDR2 as FQNEAQ (reference sequence). The CDR3 loop spans 16 amino acids. Losses at the gene ends were 5 bases for V and 2 bases for J; bases not matched to a gene: 11. The CDR3 loop reads CASSPNWDSLQETQYF. The CDR3 nucleotides read TGTGCCAGCAGCCCGAACTGGGACAGTTTACAAGAGACCCAGTACTTC.

This chain connects TRBV7-6 to TRBJ2-5, with D uncertain. Trimming left V 5 bases short and J 9 bases short, with 13 bases between. Germline V CDR1 and CDR2: SGHVS, FNYEAQ. CDR3 size: 12 residues. The CDR3, as DNA: TGTGCCAGCAGCCCTGACGTTGGTGCCCAGTACTTC. This codes for CASSPDVGAQYF.

The rearrangement links TRBV6-2 or TRBV6-3 to TRBJ1-1; D uncertain. CDR1 is MNHEY and CDR2 is SVGEGT in the germline V gene. The CDR3 has 11 residues. Trimming took off 4 bases at V and 5 bases at J, with 5 bases between the two ends. The CDR3 sequence: CASSWETEAFF. In DNA form, the CDR3 reads TGTGCCAGCAGTTGGGAAACTGAAGCTTTCTTT.

This clonotype came up a few times. The rearrangement links TRBV20-1 to TRBJ2-1; D possibly corresponds to TRBD1 (6 bases). Germline CDR1 is DFQATT and CDR2 is SNEGSKA (reference sequence). The CDR3 length is 18 residues. Trimming took off 2 bases at V and 0 bases at J, with 20 bases between the two ends. CDR3 nucleotides: TGCAGTGCTAGACCCCCCGACCGGGACATAAGCTCCTACAATGAGCAGTTCTTC. It codes for CSARPPDRDISSYNEQFF.

This clonotype came up many times. This chain uses TRBV9 with TRBJ2-5; D remains unclear. Germline V gene data show CDR1 as SGDLS and CDR2 as YYNGEE. The V end lost 3 bases, the J end lost 1 base, and 1 base lay between the germline ends. The CDR3 consists of 11 residues. CDR3: CASSAQETQYF. CDR3 DNA: TGTGCCAGCAGCGCCCAAGAGACCCAGTACTTC.

This clonotype turned up a few times. The chain recombines TRBV19 with TRBJ2-7, with a possible D match to TRBD1 (6 bases). The germline gives CDR1 LNHDA, CDR2 SQIVND (reference sequence). The V end was cut by 5 bases, the J end by 11 bases, with 22 bases between. This CDR3 comprises 14 residues. The CDR3 region is CASSASRGSEREYF. The CDR3 DNA sequence: TGTGCCAGTAGTGCCTCGAGGGGGTCCGAGAGGGAGTACTTC.

In this sample, this clonotype turned up many times. CDR3 residues: CASSTLDEKLFF. The CDR3 DNA reads TGTGCCAGCAGCACACTGGATGAAAAACTGTTTTTT. This chain links TRBV7-9 with TRBJ1-4; the D is unclear. The length of the CDR3 is 12 residues. V lost 5 bases and J lost 6, with 7 bases in between. CDR1 and CDR2 from the germline V gene are SEHNR and FQNEAQ (reference sequence).

This chain joins TRBV19 and TRBJ2-7; D is unclear. Trimming left V 6 bases short and J 2 bases short, with 20 bases between. Germline-derived CDR1 and CDR2 are LNHDA and SQIVND (reference sequence). CDR3 length: 16 residues. CDR3 region: CASSAKSWGSPYEQYF. Written as DNA, the CDR3 is TGTGCCAGTAGCGCAAAGTCGTGGGGATCCCCCTACGAGCAGTACTTC.

This clonotype was recorded many times. CDR3 protein: CASSPRGLEQPQHF. The CDR3 DNA reads TGTGCCAGTAGTCCCCGGGGGCTGGAGCAGCCCCAGCATTTT. This chain connects TRBV19 to TRBJ1-5, with a tentative D call TRBD1 (6 bases). The V and J ends lost 5 bases and 7 bases respectively, with 15 bases between them. Germline CDR1 reads LNHDA; CDR2 reads SQIVND (reference sequence). The CDR3 spans 14 residues.

This clonotype was seen only once. The genes are TRBV5-4 and TRBJ1-1, with TRBD1 as a possible D gene (5 bases). This CDR3 is 12 amino acids long. In germline, CDR1 is SGHNT, CDR2 YYREEE (reference sequence). The V and J ends lost 2 bases and 5 bases respectively, with 7 bases between them. For the CDR3, the DNA is TGTGCCAGCAGCTTCTCAGGGACTGAAGCTTTCTTT. Translated: CASSFSGTEAFF. Full variable domain (outside the CDR3, taken from reference TRBV5-4 and TRBJ1-1): ETGVTQSPTHLIKTRGQQVTLRCSSQSGHNTVSWYQQALGQGPQFIFQYYREEENGRGNFPPRFSGLQFPNYSSELNVNALELDDSALYLCASSFSGTEAFFGQGTRLTVV.

The chain has TRBV19 and TRBJ2-7; tentative D call: TRBD2 (5 bases). The CDR3 has 18 amino acids. Germline CDR1 LNHDA, CDR2 SQIVND (reference sequence). V lost 0 bases, J lost 6 bases, and 24 bases lay in between. CDR3 amino acids: CASSIDFGPRTGRSEQYF. CDR3 bases: TGTGCCAGTAGTATAGATTTTGGGCCCCGGACGGGAAGGAGCGAGCAGTACTTC.

This clonotype showed up just a few times. V and J are TRBV4-3 and TRBJ2-5; 11 positions agree with TRBD2. Germline CDR1 LGHNA, CDR2 YSLEER. J lost 5 bases, V lost 0 bases, and 8 bases had no gene match. The CDR3 loop spans 17 amino acids. Here the CDR3 DNA reads TGCGCCAGCAGCCAAGAAGGCGAGACTAGCGGGATCGAGACCCAGTACTTC. This translates into CASSQEGETSGIETQYF.

This clonotype occurred a few times. This chain connects TRBV4-3 to TRBJ2-5; no clear D. V was shortened by 2 bases and J by 3 bases, with 10 bases between the two germline ends. The CDR3 contains 14 residues. Germline V gene lookup returns CDR1 LGHNA and CDR2 YSLEER. CDR3 bases: TGCGCCAGCAGCCAAAACACCGGCGAAGAGACCCAGTACTTC. Encoded protein: CASSQNTGEETQYF.

This clonotype has ten or more counts. The rearrangement joins TRBV4-3 to TRBJ2-5; TRBD2 aligns across 10 bases. V dropped 4 bases and J dropped 4; count of bases not matched to a gene: 6. The CDR3 runs to 15 residues. CDR1 LGHNA and CDR2 YSLEER come from the germline V gene. CDR3 in DNA: TGCGCCAGCAGCCCAGGGACTAGCGATCGAGAGACCCAGTACTTC. Its protein is CASSPGTSDRETQYF.

In this sample, this clonotype turned up many times. The V gene is TRBV12-3 or TRBV12-4, the J gene TRBJ2-7, with TRBD2 as a possible D gene (6 bases). Trimming took 5 bases from V and 7 from J, leaving 12 bases between them. This CDR3 is 12 amino acids long. CDR3 residues: CASSHGTAEQYF. In nucleotides, the CDR3 is TGTGCCAGCAGTCATGGGACTGCTGAGCAGTACTTC.

Ten or more counts support this clonotype. The chain links TRBV13 to TRBJ1-3; D is uncertain. V lost 5 bases and J lost 0, with 8 bases in between. The CDR3 consists of 14 residues. Germline CDR1 PRHDT, CDR2 FYEKMQ (reference sequence). CDR3 loop: CASSPRTSGNTIYF. DNA for the CDR3: TGTGCCAGCAGCCCGCGGACCTCTGGAAACACCATATATTTT.

This clonotype was counted many times. The chain employs TRBV7-2 and TRBJ2-3; 8 nucleotides agree with TRBD1. The CDR3 is 15 amino acids. The germline V gene has CDR1 SGHTA and CDR2 FQGNSA. V shed 1 base, J shed 6 bases, and the junction held 6 bases outside the gene matches. The CDR3 nucleotides are TGTGCCAGCAGCTTAGGGGGACAGGCCTGGGATACGCAGTATTTT. It yields the protein CASSLGGQAWDTQYF. The complete variable domain, with remaining parts taken from reference TRBV7-2 and TRBJ2-3, reads GAGVSQSPSNKVTEKGKDVELRCDPISGHTALYWYRQSLGQGLEFLIYFQGNSAPDKSGLPSDRFSAERTGGSVSTLTIQRTQQEDSAVYLCASSLGGQAWDTQYFGPGTRLTVL.

The chain uses TRBV4-3 and TRBJ1-6; D unclear. Germline V gene lookup returns CDR1 LGHNA and CDR2 YSLEER. Trimming removed 3 bases at V and 6 bases at J, with 6 bases between. CDR3 length equals 13 residues. In nucleotides, the CDR3 is TGCGCCAGCAGCCAGGTGCCTAATTCACCCCTCCACTTT. Its protein is CASSQVPNSPLHF.